These 9 T cell receptor beta chains were all obtained from the same sample, sequenced in a study of blood T cell repertoires in COVID-19. Method: immunoSEQ multiplex PCR; TCRdb's copy keeps in-frame clones and lacks some. The profile covers roughly 400,000 clones, with approximately 91% appearing a single time and roughly 2% taken by the ten largest. The sample consisted of PBMCs or T cells enriched from blood (not recorded which). These receptors all come from a woman aged 40 to 50 with acute COVID-19.

The chain carries TRBV2 and TRBJ2-5; 8 nucleotides line up with TRBD2. With V trimmed by 6 bases and J by 0 bases, 6 bases remained unmatched. The germline gives CDR1 SNHLY, CDR2 FYNNEI. The CDR3 is 15 amino acids. CDR3 sequence reads: CASRRLARYQETQYF. The CDR3, as DNA: TGTGCCAGCAGGAGACTAGCGCGGTACCAAGAGACCCAGTACTTC.

The chain links TRBV10-1 to TRBJ2-1, with D possibly matching TRBD1 (5 bases). V was pared by 0 bases and J by 5 bases, with 17 bases between. The CDR3 has 17 residues. Germline CDR1 reads WNHNN; CDR2 reads SYGVQD (reference sequence). This chain's CDR3 is CASSESNLPLGDNEQFF. The CDR3 DNA reads as TGCGCCAGCAGTGAGTCCAATCTCCCCCTAGGGGACAATGAGCAGTTCTTC.

J is TRBJ2-7 and V is TRBV2, with a weak D call TRBD2 (6 bases). This CDR3 is 15 amino acids long. V was clipped by 1 base and J by 5 bases, with 15 bases between them. The germline CDR1 and CDR2 sequences are SNHLY and FYNNEI. CDR3 sequence reads: CASSEGWGVVDEQYF. The CDR3 DNA is TGTGCCAGCAGTGAAGGGTGGGGGGTGGTCGACGAGCAGTACTTC.

The chain couples TRBV2 to TRBJ2-5, with TRBD2 identical over 11 bases. This CDR3 has 13 residues. Germline CDR1 and CDR2: SNHLY and FYNNEI. Unmatched junction bases numbered 4, after V lost 6 bases and J lost 7 bases. The CDR3 bases are TGTGCCAGCAGCGCCGGACTAGCGGGGACCCAGTACTTC. It is translated as CASSAGLAGTQYF.

This chain connects TRBV18 to TRBJ1-1; 8 positions match TRBD1. CDR1 is KGHSH and CDR2 is LQKENI in the germline V gene. J lost 3 bases, V lost 5 bases, and 5 bases had no gene match. The CDR3 runs 14 residues. CDR3 bases: TGTGCCAGCTCAGGCACAGGGGGGGACACTGAAGCTTTCTTT. Its protein product is CASSGTGGDTEAFF.

CDR3 in DNA: TGTGCCAGCAGCGCGACGACAGGTTTGGACTATGGCTACACCTTC. It yields the protein CASSATTGLDYGYTF. The genes are TRBV7-9 and TRBJ1-2, with a possible D match to TRBD1 (6 bases). Germline lookup yields CDR1 SEHNR and CDR2 FQNEAQ (reference sequence). CDR3 length: 15 amino acids. V dropped 5 bases and J dropped 3 bases, with 16 bases sitting between them.

This clone was detected only once. V usage is TRBV20-1 and J usage is TRBJ2-1; 9 bases match TRBD1. In germline, CDR1 is DFQATT, CDR2 SNEGSKA (reference sequence). The CDR3 is 15 residues long. With 3 bases clipped from V and 3 bases from J, the junction kept 6 bases outside the gene matches. CDR3 residues: CSASKGTGYYNEQFF. DNA of the CDR3: TGCAGTGCTAGTAAGGGGACAGGGTACTACAATGAGCAGTTCTTC.

The J gene is TRBJ2-2, the V gene TRBV19; TRBD2 is a possible D gene (6 bases). The CDR3 covers 14 residues. V lost 4 bases and J lost 6, with 12 bases in between. CDR1 LNHDA and CDR2 SQIVND come from the germline V gene (reference sequence). The CDR3 sequence: CASSTSSAAGELFF. The CDR3 bases are TGTGCCAGTAGTACGTCTAGCGCCGCCGGGGAGCTGTTTTTT.

DNA of the CDR3: TGTGCCAGCTCAAGAACGGGACAGGGTACGGGACAGCCCCAGCATTTT. Translated, it gives CASSRTGQGTGQPQHF. The rearrangement uses TRBV18 and TRBJ1-5; TRBD1 matches 9 bases. CDR1 is KGHSH, CDR2 LQKENI, per germline. J was trimmed by 7 bases and V by 5 bases; bases with no gene match: 12. The CDR3 has 16 amino acids.